This entry is about one T cell receptor beta chain. Germline values: CDR1 SGHVS, CDR2 FNYEAQ. V was pared by 6 bases and J by 3 bases, with 4 bases of the junction left unmatched. The CDR3 runs 14 residues. Per the study methods: Amplification with reference gene primers provided the estimates of nucleated cell counts. Produced via immunoSEQ multiplex PCR; TCRdb's table is partial and in-frame only. V and J calls plus clone size are reproduced from that table; the DNA served to infer D and trimming. The sample shows about 170,000 clones, approximately 83% of them seen only once. The data are from a study of blood T cell repertoires in COVID-19. Overall study: Sites across the United States, Italy and Spain contributed samples from acute and convalescent COVID-19. From T cells, B-cell-depleted T cells, or PBMCs came the material, which was cDNA or gDNA.

The material sequenced was peripheral blood. The sequence was collected from a man in his 70s with active or convalescent COVID-19. This chain joins TRBV7-6 and TRBJ2-7; 11 bases map to TRBD2. CDR3 bases: TGTGCCAGCAGGACCGGGACTAGCGGCTACGAGCAGTACTTC. Its translation: CASRTGTSGYEQYF. Drawing the rest from reference TRBV7-6 and TRBJ2-7, the complete variable domain is GAGVSQSPRYKVTKRGQDVALRCDPISGHVSLYWYRQALGQGPEFLTYFNYEAQQDKSGLPNDRFSAERPEGSISTLTIQRTEQRDSAMYRCASRTGTSGYEQYFGPGTRLTVT.